This record looks at one TCR beta chain sequence and its context. Its specificity is unknown. The data were obtained in a study of T cell repertoires in cytomegalovirus infection. Study overall: The authors relied on CMV epitopes, both recently identified HLA-C-restricted and well-studied HLA-B-restricted. TCR beta signatures that were public indicated CMV infection and matching HLA type. Study-wide points: The cumulative frequency of public TCR beta families distinguished individuals who carried CMV together with the relevant HLA. HLA-C-restricted CMV clonotypes gave the most frequent clonotype in two of eight donors.

The CDR3 spans 16 residues. Germline V gene data show CDR1 as KGHDR and CDR2 as SFDVKD. V lost 0 bases to trimming and J lost 1 base, with 9 bases between them. MiXCR, applied by TCRdb to the reads, yields one record per CDR3 protein. The sample contains about 89,000 distinct CDR3 sequences, 25% to 35% of which appear only once. The sequence was obtained from a human donor in good health (CMV status not recorded). Some clones in this sample may be carry-over from other donors' samples. This sample comprised CD8+ T cells from cultured PBMCs, obtained from culture after CMV antigen stimulation. J is TRBJ1-5 and V is TRBV24-1, with D uncertain. The CDR3 sequence: CATSDLKGWSNQPQHF. In DNA form, the CDR3 reads TGTGCCACCAGTGATTTGAAGGGTTGGAGCAATCAGCCCCAGCATTTT.